The clone carrying this TCR beta chain has more than one count but fewer than ten. The antigen is not known. The sample comes from a study of T cell repertoires in cytomegalovirus infection. TCRdb itself ran the reads through MiXCR, one entry per CDR3 protein. There are a few hundred thousand distinct CDR3 sequences in the sample; approximately 46% occur only once, and about 39% lies in the top ten. Sequenced material: cultured PBMCs, taken from culture after CMV antigen stimulation. This TCR was sampled from a human donor in good health (CMV status not recorded). Some clones in this sample may be carry-over from other donors' samples.

The CDR3 DNA follows: TGCAGTGCTGAGGGACAGGGGAGCTCCTACGAGCAGTACTTC. It codes for CSAEGQGSSYEQYF. This chain joins TRBV20-1 and TRBJ2-7; TRBD1 matches at 10 bases. Germline lookup yields CDR1 DFQATT and CDR2 SNEGSKA (reference sequence). The J segment lost 0 bases and the V segment lost 5 bases, leaving 4 bases of the junction unmatched. The CDR3 is 14 residues long.